Reported below is one T cell receptor beta chain. Its antigen is currently unknown. The primer mix had 60 Vbeta and 13 Jbeta primers. TCRdb keeps only in-frame clones here, not all; method: immunoSEQ multiplex PCR. The table shows some 220,000 clones, with approximately 81% occurring only once. These data belong to a study of cytomegalovirus exposure and HLA in healthy donors. Overall study: Earlier work reported approximately 100 million unique TCR beta sequences from about 170 million T cells.

Study findings and constraints: Specificity for CMV antigens was confirmed in vitro for a few of the CMV-associated chains. Researchers reported in a later analysis that common viral pathogens appeared linked to several top clusters.

Sample: PBMCs. This TCR came from a girl aged 2 to 10 in good health and CMV-seronegative.

The CDR3 bases are TGTGCCAGCAGCGCGACGGGACAGGGGAACACCATATATTTT. This sequence encodes CASSATGQGNTIYF. This sequence joins TRBV9 and TRBJ1-3; TRBD1 matches 10 bases. Germline V CDR1 and CDR2: SGDLS, YYNGEE. The CDR3 is 14 amino acids. V lost 3 bases to trimming and J lost 7 bases; unmatched junction nucleotides: 4.